This entry concerns a single T cell receptor (beta chain). What it recognizes is unknown. This sample was taken from a study of T cell responses to AZD1222 COVID-19 vaccine. The study's findings and limits: After the peak T cell response, and only then, were repertoires sampled. Targeting of unmutated variant regions was reportedly seen in nearly half of spike-specific TCRs.

Profiled with immunoSEQ multiplex PCR; TCRdb holds only in-frame clones, not every one. The repertoire has over 150,000 clones, approximately 87% of them found once; the top ten carry roughly 5.8%. The sample in question was peripheral blood, obtained on day 0 of MenACWY control vaccination. The origin of this receptor is an adult in good health.

Here the CDR3 DNA reads TGCGCCAGCAGCTTGGTCGGGACAAATGGTGAGCAGTTCTTC. Protein sequence: CASSLVGTNGEQFF. The chain recombines TRBV5-1 with TRBJ2-1, with D possibly being TRBD1 (6 bases). CDR1 is SGHRS and CDR2 is YFSETQ in the germline V gene. This CDR3 spans 14 amino acids. Trimming stripped 0 bases from V and 9 bases from J, with 13 bases between.